These 32 T cell receptor beta chains came from one sample sequenced in a study of beta chain features in type 1 diabetes. The antigens these receptors bind are not known. The study reverse transcribed the entire isolated RNA, so it sequenced expressed TCRB transcripts. Assay: immunoSEQ multiplex PCR; the TCRdb copy retains only in-frame clones and omits some. The repertoire has over 150,000 clones, over 9% of them found once; the top ten carry 0.45% to 0.6%. Whole-study findings and limits: Moderate yet significant TCRB CDR3 shortening was seen in Type 1 diabetes patients in all four CD4+ subsets.

The sequencing input was central memory CD4+ T cells from blood. The receptors here all came from a man aged 25 to 40 with type 1 diabetes.

V is TRBV14 and J is TRBJ2-7; tentative D call: TRBD1 (6 bases). The CDR3 is made up of 15 amino acids. V was cut by 3 bases and J by 5 bases, with 17 bases left in between. Germline values: CDR1 SGHDN, CDR2 FVKESK. This CDR3 is CASSQRTVSLHEQYF. The CDR3 bases are TGTGCCAGCAGCCAGCGGACAGTGTCTCTCCACGAGCAGTACTTC.

The genes are TRBV11-2 and TRBJ1-4; the D is unclear. The V gene's germline CDR1 is SGHAT and CDR2 FQNNGV. The CDR3 covers 12 residues. V lost 5 bases and J lost 4, with 5 bases in between. The CDR3 sequence: CASSPDNEKLFF. Written as DNA, the CDR3 is TGTGCCAGCAGCCCAGATAATGAAAAACTGTTTTTT. Complete variable domain (other parts from reference TRBV11-2 and TRBJ1-4): EAGVAQSPRYKIIEKRQSVAFWCNPISGHATLYWYQQILGQGPKLLIQFQNNGVVDDSQLPKDRFSAERLKGVDSTLKIQPAKLEDSAVYLCASSPDNEKLFFGSGTQLSVL.

This clone was counted between two and nine times. V and J are TRBV28 and TRBJ2-1, with D maybe TRBD1 (5 bases). Germline V gene data show CDR1 as MDHEN and CDR2 as SYDVKM. The CDR3 loop spans 13 amino acids. The V and J ends lost 6 bases and 4 bases respectively, with 10 bases between them. The CDR3 coding sequence is TGTGCCAGCAGGAAGACAGTTTACAATGAGCAGTTCTTC. Its translation: CASRKTVYNEQFF.

The V gene is TRBV6-4, the J gene TRBJ2-3, with D perhaps matching TRBD2 (6 bases). The germline CDR1 and CDR2 sequences are MRHNA and SNTAGT. The CDR3 spans 15 residues. Trimming left V 5 bases short and J 4 bases short, with 16 bases between. CDR3 in amino acids: CASSSRTKIADTQYF. CDR3 bases: TGTGCCAGCAGTTCCAGGACTAAGATAGCAGATACGCAGTATTTT.

The rearrangement joins TRBV7-2 to TRBJ2-1; 11 positions agree with TRBD2. The CDR3 length is 16 residues. Germline lookup yields CDR1 SGHTA and CDR2 FQGNSA. Losses at the gene ends were 5 bases for V and 2 bases for J; bases not matched to a gene: 5. The CDR3 nucleotides are TGTGCCAGCAGCGAGAGTAGCGGGAGGGCCTACAATGAGCAGTTCTTC. It translates to CASSESSGRAYNEQFF.

This clone came up a few times. The CDR3 DNA sequence: TGTGCCAGCATCTCGGGACAGGCCGCAGCCGGGGAGCTGTTTTTT. Translation: CASISGQAAAGELFF. The gene calls are TRBV28 and TRBJ2-2; 8 nucleotides align to TRBD1. The CDR3 contains 15 residues. V shed 7 bases and J 6 bases; nucleotides not matched to a gene: 10. Germline loops: CDR1 MDHEN, CDR2 SYDVKM.

This clone was observed a handful of times. The sample carries other DNA sequences with the same CDR3. The gene calls are TRBV4-2 and TRBJ2-2; the D gene is possibly TRBD2 (6 bases). Between the trimmed V and J ends, which lost 2 bases and 3 bases, there was a span of 10 bases. Germline lookup yields CDR1 LGHNA and CDR2 YNFKEQ. This CDR3 is 15 amino acids long. The CDR3 DNA sequence: TGTGCCAGCAGCCAACCGGGGAGGCACACCGGGGAGCTGTTTTTT. Translating it yields CASSQPGRHTGELFF.

This clone was detected a few times. The V and J genes are TRBV30 and TRBJ1-3; D is possibly TRBD1 (5 bases). V was shortened by 5 bases and J by 1 base, with 12 bases between the two germline ends. The CDR3 consists of 14 residues. Germline assignment: CDR1 GTSNPN and CDR2 SVGIG (reference sequence). The chain's CDR3 is CAWGRVPSGNTIYF. The DNA for the CDR3 is TGTGCCTGGGGCAGGGTTCCTTCTGGAAACACCATATATTTT.

V gene TRBV5-1 combines with J gene TRBJ2-7, with 9 positions matching TRBD1. Germline CDR1 is SGHRS and CDR2 is YFSETQ. The CDR3 covers 14 residues. V lost 2 bases and J lost 6; bases outside the gene matches: 6. CDR3 in amino acids: CASSFGQGLGEQYF. The CDR3 nucleotides are TGCGCCAGCAGCTTCGGACAGGGGCTCGGCGAGCAGTACTTC.

This clone showed up just a few times. The genes are TRBV19 and TRBJ2-5; weak D call: TRBD1 (6 bases). V lost 5 bases and J lost 1, with 11 bases in between. The CDR3 spans 14 residues. CDR1 is LNHDA, CDR2 SQIVND, per germline (reference sequence). The CDR3 coding sequence is TGTGCCAGTAGTCCACAGGGTGCCCAAGAGACCCAGTACTTC. As protein: CASSPQGAQETQYF.

The chain is built from TRBV2 and TRBJ2-1; D may be TRBD2 (5 bases). The ends were cut back, 7 bases at V and 2 bases at J, with 15 bases in the middle. Germline V gives CDR1 SNHLY, CDR2 FYNNEI. The CDR3 is 15 residues long. CDR3 region: CASIPGIATYNEQFF. CDR3 DNA sequence: TGTGCCAGCATCCCCGGGATAGCGACCTACAATGAGCAGTTCTTC. Combining the CDR3 with reference TRBV2 and TRBJ2-1 gives the whole variable domain EPEVTQTPSHQVTQMGQEVILRCVPISNHLYFYWYRQILGQKVEFLVSFYNNEISEKSEIFDDQFSVERPDGSNFTLKIRSTKLEDSAMYFCASIPGIATYNEQFFGPGTRLTVL.

This clone was seen a handful of times. The V gene is TRBV5-1, the J gene TRBJ2-5, with 14 bases aligning to TRBD2. The CDR3 loop spans 15 amino acids. Per the germline V gene, CDR1 is SGHRS and CDR2 is YFSETQ. The V segment lost 7 bases and the J segment 5 bases; nucleotides outside the gene matches: 7. The chain's CDR3 is CASRSGLAGAETQYF. The CDR3 coding sequence is TGCGCCAGCCGGTCGGGACTAGCGGGAGCTGAGACCCAGTACTTC.

This clone showed up just a few times. The chain has TRBV6-5 and TRBJ2-2; the D gene is possibly TRBD1 (6 bases). The CDR3 sequence is 16 residues long. CDR1 MNHEY and CDR2 SVGAGI come from the germline V gene. Trimming took 2 bases from V and 5 from J, leaving 15 bases between them. CDR3: CASSYDPNRETGELFF. CDR3 nucleotide sequence: TGTGCCAGCAGTTACGATCCAAACAGGGAGACCGGGGAGCTGTTTTTT.

This chain joins TRBV11-1 and TRBJ1-4, with unresolved D. This CDR3 spans 14 amino acids. Germline V gene data show CDR1 as SGHAT and CDR2 as FQDESV (reference sequence). The V end was cut by 5 bases, the J end by 5 bases, with 12 bases between. The CDR3 loop is CASSLYGVNEKLFF. The CDR3 DNA reads TGTGCCAGCAGCCTATACGGGGTCAATGAAAAACTGTTTTTT.

This clone was counted only a few times. The chain recombines TRBV10-3 with TRBJ2-7, with D unresolved. CDR1 and CDR2 from the germline V gene are ENHRY and SYGVKD. The V and J ends lost 6 bases and 1 base respectively, with 10 bases between them. CDR3 length: 13 amino acids. The CDR3 DNA reads as TGTGCCATCAGCCCCCCAGGTTCCTACGAGCAGTACTTC. As protein: CAISPPGSYEQYF.

This clone was counted a few times. This chain uses TRBV7-3 with TRBJ2-1; 15 bases map to TRBD2. J gave up 6 bases and V 4 bases, and 4 bases lay outside the gene matches. The CDR3 is 16 amino acids. CDR1 and CDR2 from the germline V gene are SGHTA and FQGTGA. The DNA for the CDR3 is TGTGCCAGCAGCTCCTGGGGACTAGCGGGAGGCAATGAGCAGTTCTTC. This translates into CASSSWGLAGGNEQFF.

This sequence joins TRBV5-1 and TRBJ2-5; 9 bases match TRBD1. Germline V CDR1 and CDR2: SGHRS, YFSETQ. The CDR3 runs to 15 residues. V trimming: 3 bases; J trimming: 2 bases; junction bases outside the gene matches: 5. For the CDR3, the DNA is TGCGCCAGCAGCTCGGGACAGGGTCAACAAGAGACCCAGTACTTC. Encoded protein: CASSSGQGQQETQYF.

This clone has just a few counts. This rearrangement joins TRBV27 to TRBJ2-2, with D tentatively TRBD1 (5 bases). Trimming left V 6 bases short and J 0 bases short, with 17 bases between. The CDR3 sequence is 17 residues long. Germline CDR1 and CDR2: MNHEY and SMNVEV (reference sequence). The CDR3 coding sequence is TGTGCCAGCAGAACAGGCCCAAGGCAATCGAACACCGGGGAGCTGTTTTTT. This encodes CASRTGPRQSNTGELFF.

This clone was picked up many times. The V gene is TRBV28, the J gene TRBJ2-7, with a weak D call TRBD2 (6 bases). Germline V gives CDR1 MDHEN, CDR2 SYDVKM. There are 16 residues in the CDR3. V was trimmed by 5 bases and J by 4 bases, leaving 21 bases between them. The CDR3 is CASSRYRGALSYEQYF. The CDR3 DNA sequence: TGTGCCAGCAGTCGCTACCGCGGGGCCTTGTCGTACGAGCAGTACTTC. The variable domain in full, completed from reference TRBV28 and TRBJ2-7, reads DVKVTQSSRYLVKRTGEKVFLECVQDMDHENMFWYRQDPGLGLRLIYFSYDVKMKEKGDIPEGYSVSREKKERFSLILESASTNQTSMYLCASSRYRGALSYEQYFGPGTRLTVT.

CDR3 in amino acids: CASSLGRGPTEAFF. CDR3 in DNA: TGTGCCAGCAGTTTAGGCAGGGGGCCTACTGAAGCTTTCTTT. The chain couples TRBV27 to TRBJ1-1, with 8 bases fitting TRBD1. This CDR3 is 14 amino acids long. V shed 2 bases and J 5 bases; nucleotides not matched to a gene: 4. CDR1 is MNHEY and CDR2 is SMNVEV in the germline V gene (reference sequence).

This clone turned up a few times. The CDR3 DNA is TGTGCCAGCAGGACCGGGACTAGCGCAGATACGCAGTATTTT. Residues: CASRTGTSADTQYF. The V and J genes are TRBV2 and TRBJ2-3, with 10 bases matching TRBD2. V trimming: 6 bases; J trimming: 4 bases; junction bases outside the gene matches: 4. The germline V gene encodes CDR1 SNHLY and CDR2 FYNNEI. The CDR3 length is 14 residues.

This clone has a handful of counts. This sequence joins TRBV6-6 and TRBJ2-7; 12 bases align to TRBD1. This CDR3 comprises 15 residues. Germline V gene data show CDR1 as MNHNY and CDR2 as SVGAGI (reference sequence). V trimming: 2 bases; J trimming: 5 bases; junction bases outside the gene matches: 4. The chain's CDR3 is CASSYMGQGANEQYF. Here the CDR3 DNA reads TGTGCCAGCAGTTACATGGGACAGGGGGCTAACGAGCAGTACTTC.

This clone was seen a handful of times. The CDR3 DNA follows: TGTGCCAGCAGCTTTTCCACTAGCGGCTACAATGAGCAGTTCTTC. This codes for CASSFSTSGYNEQFF. V is TRBV7-2 and J is TRBJ2-1; 8 nucleotides agree with TRBD2. Germline CDR1 and CDR2: SGHTA and FQGNSA. J gave up 3 bases and V 3 bases, and 4 bases lay outside the gene matches. The CDR3 loop spans 15 amino acids.

A few counts support this clone. The chain combines TRBV7-2 with TRBJ2-7, with TRBD1 matching 7 bases. The germline V gene has CDR1 SGHTA and CDR2 FQGNSA. Trimming cost V 4 bases and J 6 bases; bases outside gene matches: 9. The CDR3 contains 14 residues. CDR3: CASSSGTVIPEQYF. The CDR3 DNA reads TGTGCCAGCAGCTCCGGGACAGTAATACCCGAGCAGTACTTC.

This clone was detected only a few times. This chain links TRBV4-2 with TRBJ2-4, with a weak D call TRBD2 (6 bases). The germline V and J ends were trimmed by 3 bases and 5 bases, with 14 bases remaining between them. The CDR3 covers 15 residues. Per the germline V gene, CDR1 is LGHNA and CDR2 is YNFKEQ. The CDR3 here is CASSQVAADENIQYF. CDR3 DNA: TGTGCCAGCAGCCAGGTAGCGGCGGACGAAAACATTCAGTACTTC.

This sequence joins TRBV29-1 and TRBJ2-7, with 9 bases identical to TRBD1. Germline V lookup: CDR1 SQVTM, CDR2 ANQGSEA. This CDR3 spans 14 amino acids. The trim removed 6 bases at V and 2 bases at J, leaving 8 bases unmatched. The CDR3 coding sequence is TGCAGCGTGGGGGGGACAGGGAACACCTACGAGCAGTACTTC. It encodes CSVGGTGNTYEQYF.

This clone was counted a few times. The chain has TRBV7-2 and TRBJ1-2, with a tentative D call TRBD1 (6 bases). Between the trimmed V and J ends, which lost 7 bases and 8 bases, there was a span of 20 bases. Looked up from germline, CDR1 is SGHTA and CDR2 is FQGNSA. This CDR3 spans 14 amino acids. The CDR3 nucleotides are TGTGCCAGCACCACCCGGGACAAGGTGTTCGGCTACACCTTC. Amino acids: CASTTRDKVFGYTF.

In its sample, this clone was seen a few times. The gene calls are TRBV29-1 and TRBJ2-1; 10 bases are a match to TRBD2. The V segment lost 4 bases and the J segment 1 base; nucleotides outside the gene matches: 7. The V gene's germline CDR1 is SQVTM and CDR2 ANQGSEA. The CDR3 covers 16 residues. The CDR3 DNA follows: TGCAGCGTTGTTTATCCTAGCGGGAGATCCTACAATGAGCAGTTCTTC. Residues: CSVVYPSGRSYNEQFF.

This clone appeared a few times. This chain joins TRBV30 and TRBJ1-1; 8 bases are shared with TRBD1. V shed 0 bases and J 4 bases; nucleotides not matched to a gene: 1. The V gene's germline CDR1 is GTSNPN and CDR2 SVGIG (reference sequence). The CDR3 is 13 residues long. CDR3 DNA sequence: TGTGCCTGGAGTGTAACAGGGGGCACTGAAGCTTTCTTT. Protein sequence: CAWSVTGGTEAFF.

The chain recombines TRBV11-1 with TRBJ2-1; D remains ambiguous. The CDR3 consists of 15 residues. Germline CDR1 reads SGHAT; CDR2 reads FQDESV (reference sequence). V shed 2 bases and J shed 4 bases, with 12 bases lying between them. The CDR3 spells CASSLHGGTYNEQFF. The CDR3 nucleotides read TGTGCCAGCAGCTTACACGGCGGAACATACAATGAGCAGTTCTTC.

The sample holds a few counts of this clone. The CDR3 DNA is TGCAGCGTCCGGGGAACAGCCTACGAGCAGTACTTC. Translated: CSVRGTAYEQYF. The chain couples TRBV29-1 to TRBJ2-7, with a possible D match to TRBD2 (5 bases). This CDR3 comprises 12 residues. CDR1 and CDR2 from the germline V gene are SQVTM and ANQGSEA. With 6 bases removed from V and 2 bases from J, the gap between germline ends came to 11 bases.

The chain combines TRBV9 with TRBJ1-1; no clear D. Germline values: CDR1 SGDLS, CDR2 YYNGEE. V was cut by 3 bases and J by 11 bases, with 20 bases left in between. CDR3 length: 14 residues. The CDR3 nucleotides are TGTGCCAGCAGCGCCGACATCGGTGCAGCAAGGGCTTTCTTT. Its protein is CASSADIGAARAFF.